This TCR beta chain was obtained from a study of blood T cell repertoires in COVID-19. Turning to the study itself: Material from acute and convalescent COVID-19 was sourced from the United States, Italy and Spain. The cDNA or gDNA used as material had been derived from T cells, B-cell-depleted T cells, or PBMCs.

The J segment lost 3 bases and the V segment lost 11 bases, leaving 17 bases of the junction unmatched. Looked up from germline, CDR1 is LNHDA and CDR2 is SQIVND (reference sequence). This CDR3 contains 16 residues. In the original analysis: Counts of nucleated cells, estimated from reference gene primer amplification, were obtained. Measured with immunoSEQ multiplex PCR; TCRdb has only the in-frame clones, and not every one. The V and J calls and clone size come from that table; D and trimming were worked out from the DNA. Of roughly 150,000 clones listed, approximately 78% are singletons. What was sequenced was peripheral blood. This receptor was identified in a woman aged 80 or over with acute or convalescent COVID-19. The chain links TRBV19 to TRBJ1-2; TRBD1 matches 8 bases. The CDR3 DNA reads as TGTGCCTCATATCCCGCCCGGACAGGGCTTGACTATGGCTACACCTTC. It encodes CASYPARTGLDYGYTF.